This is a list of T cell receptor beta chains from one sample in a study of blood T cell repertoires in COVID-19. The protocol was immunoSEQ multiplex PCR, while the TCRdb copy is restricted to in-frame clones and leaves out a portion. The data contain fewer than 300,000 clones, 91% of them singletons. What was sequenced was peripheral blood. The receptors derive from a woman younger than 45 with COVID-19, enrolled during active disease. Both conserved end residues are part of each CDR3. The D gene is left open where the match is weak. Part of the rows lack a size; the others show once, few, many or a class for expanded clones.

CDR3nt	CDR3aa	d_gene	v_gene	j_gene	abundance
TGTGCTAGTGGTTTGGTACTAGGGGGACTAGCGGGAGGGCCTGGCTCCTACGAGCAGTACTTC	CASGLVLGGLAGGPGSYEQYF	TRBD2	TRBV12-5	TRBJ2-7	-
TGCAGCGGGGCCAGGGGTTCCTACGAGCAGTACTTC	CSGARGSYEQYF	-	TRBV29-1	TRBJ2-7	once
TGCGCCAGCAGCCCCCGGGGACTAGCGGGAGGGCTCGGTTTTCCCGAGCAGTACTTC	CASSPRGLAGGLGFPEQYF	TRBD2	TRBV5-1	TRBJ2-7	-
TGTGCCAGTAGCGGGGAGGCGGGAGGGCCGCTCAATGAGCAGTTCTTC	CASSGEAGGPLNEQFF	TRBD2	TRBV19	TRBJ2-1	once
TGCGCCAGCAGCTGGGGACTAGCGGGGGATTACGAGCAGTACTTC	CASSWGLAGDYEQYF	TRBD2	TRBV5-1	TRBJ2-7	-
TGTGCCAGCAGTGAATGGGTTAGCTCCAATCAGCCCCAGCATTTT	CASSEWVSSNQPQHF	-	TRBV2	TRBJ1-5	-
TGTGCCAGCAGCTTACGGAGGGAGGGGGCTAGCGGGAGGTACGAGCAGTACTTC	CASSLRREGASGRYEQYF	TRBD2	TRBV11-2	TRBJ2-7	-
TGTGCCACCAGCAGGACGGGACTAACTAGCACAGATACGCAGTATTTT	CATSRTGLTSTDTQYF	TRBD2	TRBV15	TRBJ2-3	-
TGTGCCAGCAGTTTAAAGCCCCCCGGTAGCGGGACCCAAAGAAATGAGCAGTTCTTC	CASSLKPPGSGTQRNEQFF	TRBD2	TRBV28	TRBJ2-1	-
TGTGCCAGTAGCCAGTTCGGCGGGTTTTATAATTCACCCCTCCACTTT	CASSQFGGFYNSPLHF	-	TRBV19	TRBJ1-6	-
TGTGCCAGCTCAAGGACAGAACGGATCACTGAAGCTTTCTTT	CASSRTERITEAFF	-	TRBV18	TRBJ1-1	few
TGTGCCAGCAGTCCTGGAGACTACGAGCAGTACTTC	CASSPGDYEQYF	-	TRBV12-3/TRBV12-4	TRBJ2-7	-
TGTGCCAGCTCAACTAACAATCAGCCCCAGCATTTT	CASSTNNQPQHF	-	TRBV18	TRBJ1-5	-
TGCGCCAGCAGCTTGGTCCAGAGCACAGATACGCAGTATTTT	CASSLVQSTDTQYF	-	TRBV5-1	TRBJ2-3	-
TGTGCCAGCAGTTTTGGCGGGATGTCCCATGCAACTAATGAAAAACTGTTTTTT	CASSFGGMSHATNEKLFF	-	TRBV28	TRBJ1-4	few
TGCGCCAGCAGCTTAGGGACAGGGATGATAGCGGGAGCCCACGAGCAGTACTTC	CASSLGTGMIAGAHEQYF	-	TRBV5-1	TRBJ2-7	-